This T cell receptor (beta chain) was sequenced during a study of PD-1 blockade in classical Hodgkin lymphoma. Study-level points and caveats: Baseline TCR diversity was reportedly lower in newly diagnosed patients than in healthy donors. It was reported as lower still in relapsed/refractory patients. CD8+ TCR diversity did not rise significantly by C4D1, unlike CD4+. Individuals initiating nivolumab under 1 year after ASCT were excluded. Complete responders' baseline diversity resembled that of newly diagnosed patients.

The time point: cycle 4 day 1 (C4D1), after 6 weeks of nivolumab. All the patients suffered relapse after autologous stem cell transplantation, and brentuximab vedotin exposure differed. Starting with thawed PBMCs, CD4+ T cells were purified by magnetic negative selection. Sequenced by immunoSEQ multiplex PCR; TCRdb stores in-frame clones only, minus some. The data show about 32,000 clones, about 90% seen once. This clone was counted only a few times. What it binds is unknown. The TCR was taken from a human donor with classical Hodgkin lymphoma. The sequencing here drew on CD4+ T cells from blood, taken before the fourth cycle of nivolumab.

The CDR3 reads CASRGNRDAEAFF. The CDR3 DNA follows: TGTGCCAGCCGCGGGAACAGGGACGCTGAAGCTTTCTTT. The chain carries TRBV2 and TRBJ1-1; possibly TRBD1 for D (6 bases). The CDR3 sequence is 13 residues long. V was shortened by 8 bases and J by 6 bases, with 16 bases between the two germline ends. CDR1 is SNHLY, CDR2 FYNNEI, per germline.